This entry lists 4 T cell receptor beta chains sequenced from one sample in a study of cytomegalovirus exposure and HLA in healthy donors. The PCR was carried out with 60 Vbeta primers and 13 Jbeta primers. TCRdb keeps only in-frame clones here, not all; method: immunoSEQ multiplex PCR. The sample consists of approximately 150,000 clones, around 78% of them appearing once. The sequencing sample was made of PBMCs. These receptors were taken from a woman between 18 and 29 years old in good health and CMV-seropositive.

This clone has more than one count but fewer than ten. This rearrangement joins TRBV29-1 to TRBJ1-2; the D is unclear. This CDR3 contains 12 residues. Germline V gene sequence: CDR1 SQVTM, CDR2 ANQGSEA. CDR3: CTSSVANYGYTF. The CDR3 DNA reads TGCACTTCATCGGTAGCTAACTATGGCTACACCTTC. Full variable domain (rest looked up from reference TRBV29-1 and TRBJ1-2): SAVISQKPSRDICQRGTSLTIQCQVDSQVTMMFWYRQQPGQSLTLIATANQGSEATYESGFVIDKFPISRPNLTFSTLTVSNMSPEDSSIYLCTSSVANYGYTFGSGTRLTVV.

On this clone: Other DNA sequences in the sample encode the same CDR3. The chain combines TRBV7-2 with TRBJ2-1; possible D gene TRBD2, 7 bases. The germline V gene has CDR1 SGHTA and CDR2 FQGNSA. Trimming stripped 0 bases from V and 7 bases from J, with 10 bases between. The CDR3 is 14 amino acids. The CDR3 protein is CASSLAGGPNEQFF. In DNA form, the CDR3 reads TGTGCCAGCAGCTTAGCGGGGGGGCCTAATGAGCAGTTCTTC. Full variable domain (outside the CDR3, taken from reference TRBV7-2 and TRBJ2-1): GAGVSQSPSNKVTEKGKDVELRCDPISGHTALYWYRQSLGQGLEFLIYFQGNSAPDKSGLPSDRFSAERTGGSVSTLTIQRTQQEDSAVYLCASSLAGGPNEQFFGPGTRLTVL.

The gene calls are TRBV6-4 and TRBJ2-3, with a tentative D call TRBD2 (6 bases). Trimming removed 0 bases at V and 4 bases at J, with 14 bases between. Per germline, CDR1 MRHNA and CDR2 SNTAGT. CDR3 length: 16 amino acids. The CDR3 DNA reads as TGTGCCAGCAGTGACTCCGGCGGGGTAGGGCCAGATACGCAGTATTTT. Translation: CASSDSGGVGPDTQYF.

The genes are TRBV7-8 and TRBJ2-6; 7 bases are a match to TRBD2. Germline V lookup: CDR1 SGHVS, CDR2 FQNEAQ. The CDR3 runs 15 residues. Losses at the gene ends were 4 bases for V and 2 bases for J; bases not matched to a gene: 2. This CDR3 is CASSWGGAGANVLTF. In DNA form, the CDR3 reads TGTGCCAGCAGCTGGGGGGGGGCTGGGGCCAACGTCCTGACTTTC.